The 13 T cell receptor beta chains reported below all come from one sample, sequenced in a study of cytomegalovirus exposure and HLA in healthy donors. Primers for the PCR totalled 60 Vbeta and 13 Jbeta. Clones were sequenced by immunoSEQ multiplex PCR, and TCRdb holds only the in-frame ones, with some missing. The sample has about 180,000 clones; about 73% are singletons. Sequenced material: PBMCs. The receptors shown here come from a woman in her forties or fifties in good health and CMV-seropositive.

The V and J genes are TRBV27 and TRBJ1-2, with a possible D match to TRBD1 (5 bases). The CDR3 is made up of 16 amino acids. Trimming removed 6 bases at V and 3 bases at J, with 20 bases between. The germline CDR1 and CDR2 sequences are MNHEY and SMNVEV (reference sequence). CDR3 sequence reads: CASSFLQGSGDYGYTF. In nucleotides, the CDR3 is TGTGCCAGCAGCTTCCTGCAGGGTTCAGGCGACTATGGCTACACCTTC.

V and J are TRBV4-2 and TRBJ2-7; 7 bases map to TRBD1. From germline, CDR1 is LGHNA and CDR2 YNFKEQ. V was clipped by 9 bases and J by 2 bases; unmatched bases: 10. CDR3 length: 14 residues. CDR3 amino acids: CASSPGQRPYEQYF. CDR3 bases: TGTGCCAGTTCGCCGGGACAGAGACCCTACGAGCAGTACTTC.

This CDR3 reads CASSPLGQGGQPQHF. The CDR3 DNA sequence: TGTGCCAGCAGTCCTTTGGGGCAGGGCGGTCAGCCCCAGCATTTT. The rearrangement joins TRBV2 to TRBJ1-5, with D tentatively TRBD1 (5 bases). The V gene's germline CDR1 is SNHLY and CDR2 FYNNEI. Trimming removed 5 bases at V and 6 bases at J, with 17 bases between. The CDR3 sequence is 15 residues long.

With respect to this clone: Its ends do not fully match the called genes, so a read error is possible. This chain joins TRBV5-1 and TRBJ2-1; TRBD2 matches at 8 bases. This CDR3 is built from 16 residues. The V gene's germline CDR1 is SGHRS and CDR2 YFSETQ. The CDR3 is CAGSLVAGSSYNEQFF. CDR3 DNA sequence: TGCGCCGGCAGCTTGGTAGCGGGGAGCTCCTACAATGAGCAGTTCTTC.

CDR3 residues: CASSLSRLRDEQFF. As DNA, the CDR3 is TGTGCCAGCAGTTTATCTAGGCTGAGGGATGAGCAGTTCTTC. V and J are TRBV27 and TRBJ2-1; possible D gene TRBD2, 5 bases. Trimming removed 0 bases at V and 8 bases at J, with 11 bases between. CDR3 length equals 14 residues. Per germline, CDR1 MNHEY and CDR2 SMNVEV (reference sequence).

The rearrangement joins TRBV5-6 to TRBJ2-5, with 7 bases identical to TRBD1. Germline CDR1 SGHDT, CDR2 YYEEEE. With V trimmed by 4 bases and J by 5 bases, 5 bases remained unmatched. The CDR3 runs to 13 residues. CDR3: CASSDRVEETQYF. CDR3 in DNA: TGTGCCAGCAGCGACAGGGTGGAGGAGACCCAGTACTTC.

V usage is TRBV6-5 and J usage is TRBJ1-5, with D tentatively TRBD1 (6 bases). Germline V lookup: CDR1 MNHEY, CDR2 SVGAGI. The length of the CDR3 is 12 residues. V dropped 6 bases and J dropped 12 bases, with 15 bases sitting between them. The CDR3 nucleotides read TGTGCCAGCAGCCAAGGGACATATGTCCAGCATTTT. Amino acid sequence: CASSQGTYVQHF.

This chain links TRBV29-1 with TRBJ2-7; 9 bases are a match to TRBD1. This CDR3 is built from 12 residues. The V gene's germline CDR1 is SQVTM and CDR2 ANQGSEA. J lost 5 bases, V lost 6 bases, and 5 bases had no gene match. For the CDR3, the DNA is TGCAGCGTCGGGGACAGGGATGACGAGCAGTACTTC. Translating it yields CSVGDRDDEQYF.

This clone was observed a single time. The CDR3 DNA sequence: TGTGCCAGTAGTATCCGATCGGAACAGGGGTCCACCGGGGAGCTGTTTTTT. It is translated as CASSIRSEQGSTGELFF. The rearrangement links TRBV19 to TRBJ2-2; TRBD1 matches at 7 bases. V dropped 3 bases and J dropped 4; count of bases not matched to a gene: 11. Germline CDR1 reads LNHDA; CDR2 reads SQIVND (reference sequence). CDR3 size: 17 residues.

The chain is built from TRBV6-5 and TRBJ2-3; 10 bases match TRBD2. This CDR3 has 14 residues. Trimming cost V 10 bases and J 5 bases; bases outside gene matches: 9. Germline lookup yields CDR1 MNHEY and CDR2 SVGAGI. The DNA for the CDR3 is TGTGCCACCACGAGCGGGGGGGCAAAAGATACGCAGTATTTT. Protein sequence: CATTSGGAKDTQYF.

This clone has only a few counts. The germline gene is not matched at one end of the junction; a read error may be the cause. The J gene is TRBJ2-7, the V gene TRBV7-9; a weak D match, TRBD2 (6 bases). Germline CDR1 reads SEHNR; CDR2 reads FQNEAQ (reference sequence). There are 14 residues in the CDR3. CDR3 coding DNA: TGTTCCAGCAGCCTCCGCGGGGAATTCTACGAGCAGTACTTC. Translating it yields CSSSLRGEFYEQYF.

The V gene is TRBV2, the J gene TRBJ2-3; perhaps TRBD2 as D (5 bases). Germline assignment: CDR1 SNHLY and CDR2 FYNNEI. The CDR3 runs 12 residues. The V end lost 2 bases, the J end lost 6 bases, and 6 bases lay between the germline ends. As DNA, the CDR3 is TGTGCCAGCAGTGAACAGCGGGATACGCAGTATTTT. It is translated as CASSEQRDTQYF.

This sequence joins TRBV5-4 and TRBJ2-7; 10 nucleotides agree with TRBD1. The CDR3 runs to 15 residues. V was pared by 4 bases and J by 4 bases, with 8 bases of the junction left unmatched. CDR1 and CDR2 (germline): SGHNT, YYREEE (reference sequence). The CDR3 sequence is CASSPDRGAFYEQYF. DNA for the CDR3: TGTGCCAGCAGCCCGGACAGGGGGGCATTTTACGAGCAGTACTTC.